The subject of this entry is one TCR beta chain. Antigen unknown. This entry is derived from a study of shared clonotypes between healthy human individuals. At the level of the study: CD4 naive and CD4 memory each took three plates per donor, while CD8 naive took two and CD8 memory one.

Points from the study as a whole: Shared across a few donors were 4% to 6% of the naive CD4 clonotypes.

From germline, CDR1 is WNHNN and CDR2 SYGVQD (reference sequence). The CDR3 covers 15 residues. V dropped 3 bases and J dropped 7; count of bases not matched to a gene: 5. Original handling: In the immunoSEQ data, sequences were junction-only and lacked quality scores, so filtering differed. Profiling relied on immunoSEQ multiplex PCR, and the TCRdb table lists in-frame clones only, not all of them. V and J calls plus clone size are reproduced from that table; the DNA served to infer D and trimming. The data hold hundreds of thousands of clones, with around two thirds observed a single time. The chain employs TRBV10-1 and TRBJ2-1; 11 bases match TRBD2. The sequenced sample consisted of memory CD4+ T cells sorted from blood. Subset specified: CD45RA-negative fraction. This sequence was found in a young woman in good health. The DNA of the CDR3 is TGCGCCAGCAGTGACCGCCTAGCGGGGGGAAATGAGCAGTTCTTC. This codes for CASSDRLAGGNEQFF.